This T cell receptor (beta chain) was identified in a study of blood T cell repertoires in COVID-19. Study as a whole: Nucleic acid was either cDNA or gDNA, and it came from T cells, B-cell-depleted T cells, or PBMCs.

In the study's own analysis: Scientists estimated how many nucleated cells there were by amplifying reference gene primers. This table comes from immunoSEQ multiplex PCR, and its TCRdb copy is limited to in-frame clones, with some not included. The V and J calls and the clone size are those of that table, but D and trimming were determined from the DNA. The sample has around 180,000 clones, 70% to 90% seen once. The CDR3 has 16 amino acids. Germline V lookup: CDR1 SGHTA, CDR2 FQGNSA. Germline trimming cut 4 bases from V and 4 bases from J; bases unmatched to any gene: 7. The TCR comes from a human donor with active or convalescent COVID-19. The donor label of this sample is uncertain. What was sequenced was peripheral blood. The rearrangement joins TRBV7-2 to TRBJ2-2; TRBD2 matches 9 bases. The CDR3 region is CASSSLAGRGTGELFF. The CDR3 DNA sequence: TGTGCCAGCAGCTCGCTAGCGGGGAGGGGCACCGGGGAGCTGTTTTTT.